Listed below are T cell receptor beta chains from one sample, sequenced in a study of blood T cell repertoires in COVID-19. Clones were read by immunoSEQ multiplex PCR, and TCRdb kept only the in-frame ones, dropping some. The table has 140,000 to 150,000 clones, 80% to 90% seen once. The sample was peripheral blood. Every receptor here comes from a woman aged 60-75 years with COVID-19, enrolled during active disease. Each CDR3 is given with its conserved first and last residue. A D gene is named only where the DNA matches it firmly. Only some rows state a clone size, as once, few, many or a class for expanded clones.

V	D	size	J	CDR3	DNA
TRBV9	NA	few	TRBJ1-1	CASSVAGGPMNTEAFF	TGTGCCAGCAGCGTAGCCGGGGGACCGATGAACACTGAAGCTTTCTTT
TRBV27	NA	few	TRBJ1-1	CASSSLVTVNTEAFF	TGTGCCAGCAGTTCACTGGTAACCGTGAACACTGAAGCTTTCTTT
TRBV27	NA	NA	TRBJ2-4	CASRSGAGNIQYF	TGTGCCAGCCGCTCGGGAGCGGGAAACATTCAGTACTTC
TRBV6-5	NA	once	TRBJ1-1	CASRNDDRTYTEAFF	TGTGCCAGCAGGAACGACGACAGGACCTACACTGAAGCTTTCTTT
TRBV2	NA	NA	TRBJ1-5	CASSGSGDNQPQHF	TGTGCCAGCAGTGGTAGCGGGGACAATCAGCCCCAGCATTTT
TRBV6-5	NA	once	TRBJ2-1	CASKRESSYNEQFF	TGTGCCAGCAAACGGGAAAGCTCCTACAATGAGCAGTTCTTC
TRBV28	NA	NA	TRBJ1-2	CASSQLLYGYTF	TGTGCCAGCAGTCAACTACTCTATGGCTACACCTTC
TRBV11-2	NA	NA	TRBJ2-3	CASSLDLLGGGKTDTQYF	TGTGCCAGCAGCTTAGATCTCCTAGGGGGCGGGAAGACAGATACGCAGTATTTT
TRBV3-1/TRBV3-2	NA	NA	TRBJ2-1	CASSQGRGEQFF	TGTGCCAGCAGCCAAGGAAGGGGTGAGCAGTTCTTC
TRBV6-5	NA	NA	TRBJ2-7	CASTEITGSSYEQYF	TGTGCCAGCACCGAAATTACAGGTTCTTCCTACGAGCAGTACTTC
TRBV29-1	NA	NA	TRBJ2-1	CSVVGQATNNEQFF	TGCAGCGTTGTGGGCCAGGCGACGAACAATGAGCAGTTCTTC
TRBV27	TRBD2	once	TRBJ2-7	CASSWGSRAGNYEQYF	TGTGCCAGCAGCTGGGGGTCTCGAGCGGGGAATTACGAGCAGTACTTC
TRBV2	NA	NA	TRBJ2-5	CASSVQETQYF	TGTGCCAGCAGTGTACAAGAGACCCAGTACTTC
TRBV5-4	TRBD1	NA	TRBJ1-4	CASSFGQGDEKLFF	TGTGCCAGCAGCTTTGGACAGGGCGATGAAAAACTGTTTTTT
TRBV5-1	TRBD1	NA	TRBJ2-3	CASSASTGGEKSDTQYF	TGCGCCAGCAGCGCCTCGACAGGGGGCGAGAAGTCAGATACGCAGTATTTT
TRBV3-1/TRBV3-2	TRBD1	NA	TRBJ1-2	CASSQEGTGYNGYTF	TGTGCCAGCAGCCAAGAAGGGACAGGGTACAACGGCTACACCTTC
TRBV2	TRBD2	NA	TRBJ2-7	CASIPAEAGEQYF	TGTGCCAGCATCCCAGCGGAAGCGGGGGAGCAGTACTTC
TRBV29-1	TRBD2	NA	TRBJ2-2	CSVEASGGEFGELFF	TGCAGCGTTGAAGCTAGCGGGGGCGAGTTCGGGGAGCTGTTTTTT
TRBV6-5	NA	NA	TRBJ1-3	CASSYSSALSGNTIYF	TGTGCCAGCAGTTACTCGAGTGCTCTATCTGGAAACACCATATATTTT
TRBV7-9	NA	NA	TRBJ1-6	CASSRGALGISPLHF	TGTGCCAGCAGCCGTGGCGCCCTAGGTATTTCACCCCTCCACTTT
TRBV9	TRBD1	NA	TRBJ1-2	CASSVEVTGGGYGYTF	TGTGCCAGCAGCGTAGAGGTCACAGGGGGAGGCTATGGCTACACCTTC
TRBV6-5	TRBD1	NA	TRBJ1-1	CASSQGTGTEAFF	TGTGCCAGCAGTCAGGGGACAGGGACCGAAGCTTTCTTT
TRBV18	NA	NA	TRBJ1-3	CASSPGLPGAGNTIYF	TGTGCCAGCTCACCAGGTCTGCCCGGGGCTGGAAACACCATATATTTT
TRBV7-2	NA	NA	TRBJ1-3	CASSPQSSGNTIYF	TGTGCCAGCAGCCCACAAAGCTCTGGAAACACCATATATTTT
TRBV18	NA	NA	TRBJ2-3	CASSPEQNTDTQYF	TGTGCCAGCTCACCAGAACAGAACACAGATACGCAGTATTTT
TRBV19	TRBD1	NA	TRBJ1-2	CASSGQEEGYGYTF	TGTGCCAGTAGTGGACAGGAGGAAGGCTATGGCTACACCTTC
TRBV5-1	TRBD2	NA	TRBJ2-1	CASSSRTSGVYNEQFF	TGCGCCAGCAGCTCCCGGACTAGCGGGGTCTACAATGAGCAGTTCTTC
TRBV15	NA	NA	TRBJ2-2	CATSRGMFGVTGELFF	TGTGCCACCAGCAGAGGAATGTTCGGGGTCACCGGGGAGCTGTTTTTT
TRBV6-4	TRBD1	NA	TRBJ1-1	CASSSDRGMFKNTEAFF	TGTGCCAGCAGTTCGGACAGGGGGATGTTTAAGAACACTGAAGCTTTCTTT
TRBV7-6	NA	NA	TRBJ2-5	CASSLISGNGETQYF	TGTGCCAGCAGCTTAATAAGTGGTAACGGAGAGACCCAGTACTTC
TRBV6-2/TRBV6-3	TRBD1	NA	TRBJ1-2	CASSLPDRGSNYGYTF	TGTGCCAGCAGCTTACCGGACAGGGGATCTAACTATGGCTACACCTTC
TRBV18	NA	NA	TRBJ1-1	CASSPPAGPGEAFF	TGTGCCAGCTCACCACCGGCAGGGCCGGGCGAAGCTTTCTTT
TRBV6-1	TRBD1	once	TRBJ1-5	CASSERTGYTHF	TGTGCCAGCAGTGAAAGGACAGGGTATACGCATTTT